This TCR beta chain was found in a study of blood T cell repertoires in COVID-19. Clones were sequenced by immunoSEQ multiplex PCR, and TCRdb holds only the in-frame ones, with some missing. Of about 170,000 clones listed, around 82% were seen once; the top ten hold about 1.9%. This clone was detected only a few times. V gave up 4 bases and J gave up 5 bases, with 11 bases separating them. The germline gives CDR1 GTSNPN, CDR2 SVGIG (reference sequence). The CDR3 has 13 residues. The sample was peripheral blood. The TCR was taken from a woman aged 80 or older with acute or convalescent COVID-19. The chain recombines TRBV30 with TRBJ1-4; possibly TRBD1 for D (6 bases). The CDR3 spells CAWTAGTNEKLFF. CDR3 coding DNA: TGTGCCTGGACCGCCGGGACAAATGAAAAACTGTTTTTT.